This T cell receptor (beta chain) was sequenced in a study of post-analysis software for immune sequencing data. Study-wide background: Multiple sclerosis in the patients followed relapsing-remitting, secondary progressive and progressive-relapsing courses.

Study-wide points: Roughly five TRBV segments occurring more often in patients than controls included TRBV5-6, TRBV5-1 and TRBV20-1. Diversity measured as normalized Chao1 was significantly lower in multiple sclerosis patients than in controls. F-measure co-clustering was strong for batch-matched samples.

This clonotype was seen a few times. The target antigen is unknown. Germline assignment: CDR1 DFQATT and CDR2 SNEGSKA (reference sequence). The CDR3 is made up of 11 amino acids. cDNA libraries for TCR beta contained unique molecular identifiers. Using its own MiXCR run on the PCR reads, TCRdb lists one record per CDR3 protein. The repertoire holds hundreds of thousands of distinct CDR3 sequences, with approximately 46% as singletons. The chain uses TRBV20-1 and TRBJ2-1, with a tentative D call TRBD2 (6 bases). This receptor was identified in a girl under 18 with multiple sclerosis. Sequenced input: blood. This CDR3 reads CSRWGDNEQFF. As DNA, the CDR3 is TGCAGCCGATGGGGGGACAATGAGCAGTTCTTC.